One and the same sample provided the 10 T cell receptor beta chains below, sequenced in a study of response to subunit inactivated influenza vaccine. One entry per CDR3 protein results from TCRdb running MiXCR on the RT-PCR reads. This table holds 600,000 to 700,000 distinct CDR3 sequences, about 15% found once. Here the sequenced sample was PBMCs from blood, taken 14 to 15 days before vaccination. The source is a man between 50 and 59 years old who received an inactivated influenza vaccine.

This clonotype was picked up a small number of times. The V gene is TRBV2, the J gene TRBJ2-3; 11 nucleotides match TRBD2. V lost 7 bases to trimming and J lost 4 bases; unmatched junction nucleotides: 7. This CDR3 is 15 amino acids long. CDR1 and CDR2 from the germline V gene are SNHLY and FYNNEI. CDR3 loop: CASKLLAGAADTQYF. CDR3 bases: TGTGCCAGCAAGCTACTAGCGGGAGCAGCAGATACGCAGTATTTT.

The chain couples TRBV20-1 to TRBJ2-1, with 12 bases identical to TRBD2. The CDR3 is 15 residues long. CDR1 is DFQATT, CDR2 SNEGSKA, per germline (reference sequence). The chain's CDR3 is CRALDLAGGTNEQFF. In DNA, the CDR3 is TGCAGGGCCCTCGATCTAGCGGGAGGGACCAATGAGCAGTTCTTC.

The chain carries TRBV6-1 and TRBJ2-5; the D gene is possibly TRBD1 (6 bases). The length of the CDR3 is 15 residues. In germline, CDR1 is MNHNS, CDR2 SASEGT. Trimming stripped 6 bases from V and 3 bases from J, with 17 bases between. The CDR3 reads CASRLTPDRKETQYF. The CDR3 DNA is TGTGCCAGCAGACTTACCCCCGACAGGAAAGAGACCCAGTACTTC.

The genes are TRBV11-2 and TRBJ2-4; D may correspond to TRBD1 or TRBD2 (5 bases each). The CDR3 consists of 16 residues. From germline, CDR1 is SGHAT and CDR2 FQNNGV. Trimming took off 1 base at V and 3 bases at J, with 13 bases between the two ends. CDR3 sequence: CASSLGAGGGKNIQYF. The CDR3 DNA follows: TGTGCCAGCAGCTTAGGAGCAGGTGGGGGCAAAAACATTCAGTACTTC.

With regard to this clonotype: A read error may produce the germline difference seen at one junction end. The rearrangement joins TRBV7-7 to TRBJ2-1; 8 bases align to TRBD2. Looked up from germline, CDR1 is SSHAT and CDR2 is FNYEAQ (reference sequence). The CDR3 consists of 18 residues. CDR3 sequence reads: CASSQTAGALSSYNEQFF. DNA for the CDR3: TGTGCTAGCAGCCAAACAGCGGGGGCCCTCAGCTCCTACAATGAGCAGTTCTTC.

The V and J genes are TRBV6-1 and TRBJ2-5, with D perhaps given as TRBD1 or TRBD2 (5 bases each). Per germline, CDR1 MNHNS and CDR2 SASEGT. Trimming cost V 6 bases and J 7 bases, with 18 bases left between them. CDR3 length equals 14 residues. CDR3 nucleotide sequence: TGTGCCAGCAGCTCCGGGACCCAGGGTGGGACCCAGTACTTC. It yields the protein CASSSGTQGGTQYF.

This clonotype was found many times. This chain connects TRBV10-3 to TRBJ1-6, with D maybe TRBD1 (5 bases). Trimming left V 6 bases short and J 10 bases short, with 16 bases between. The CDR3 is 14 amino acids. The V gene's germline CDR1 is ENHRY and CDR2 SYGVKD. The CDR3 DNA follows: TGTGCCATCAGACGGGACTCCCTGGGGTCACCCCTCCACTTT. Translated: CAIRRDSLGSPLHF.

The rearrangement uses TRBV25-1 and TRBJ1-2, with unresolved D. Trimming removed 1 base from V and 2 bases from J, with 8 bases in between. There are 14 residues in the CDR3. The V gene's germline CDR1 is MGHDK and CDR2 SYGVNS. The CDR3 protein is CASSELTQNYGYTF. CDR3 nucleotide sequence: TGTGCCAGCAGTGAATTGACACAGAACTATGGCTACACCTTC.

The sample holds a few counts of this clonotype. The chain uses TRBV7-2 and TRBJ2-2, with TRBD2 as a possible D gene (8 bases). Germline loops: CDR1 SGHTA, CDR2 FQGNSA. The CDR3 has 17 amino acids. V dropped 0 bases and J dropped 5 bases, with 16 bases sitting between them. The CDR3 coding sequence is TGTGCCAGCAGCTTAGCGGTAATAGCGGGACAGACCGGGGAGCTGTTTTTT. It codes for CASSLAVIAGQTGELFF. Full variable domain (missing parts from reference TRBV7-2 and TRBJ2-2): GAGVSQSPSNKVTEKGKDVELRCDPISGHTALYWYRQSLGQGLEFLIYFQGNSAPDKSGLPSDRFSAERTGGSVSTLTIQRTQQEDSAVYLCASSLAVIAGQTGELFFGEGSRLTVL.

This clonotype was seen a few times. This rearrangement joins TRBV6-5 to TRBJ1-5; no clear D gene. This CDR3 contains 14 residues. In germline, CDR1 is MNHEY, CDR2 SVGAGI. The ends were cut back, 0 bases at V and 6 bases at J, with 9 bases in the middle. CDR3 residues: CASSYSYYSQPQHF. CDR3 coding DNA: TGTGCCAGCAGTTACTCGTATTACAGTCAGCCCCAGCATTTT.